This T cell receptor (beta chain) was documented in a study of glioma-infiltrating T cells. TCR alpha and beta CDR3 regions were amplified from RNA using iRepertoire nested multiplex PCR. TCRdb independently ran MiXCR on the multiplex PCR reads; one entry per CDR3 protein. Counted here are about 400,000 distinct CDR3 sequences, around 45% occurring once; the ten biggest clones make up more than 10%. Per the germline V gene, CDR1 is KGHDR and CDR2 is SFDVKD. This CDR3 contains 15 residues. Trimming shortened V by 4 bases and J by 5 bases, and 14 bases separated the two germline ends. The sample consisted of glioma tissue, nonneoplastic brain tissue, or PBMCs (not recorded which). The V and J genes are TRBV24-1 and TRBJ2-1, with TRBD1 as a possible D gene (6 bases). This receptor was taken from a human donor with low-grade glioma or glioblastoma, undergoing nonglioma brain surgery, or in good health (not recorded which). The CDR3 sequence: CATSEPGTTDNEQFF. CDR3 in DNA: TGTGCCACCAGTGAGCCCGGGACAACGGACAATGAGCAGTTCTTC.